A single sample is the source of the 16 T cell receptor beta chains below, sequenced in a study of T-cell reconstitution after alpha-beta-depleted transplantation in children. Library preparation (for TCRbeta) was performed with unique molecular identifiers. From the PCR reads, TCRdb called clonotypes with MiXCR, one entry per CDR3 protein. Of over 550,000 distinct CDR3 sequences in the sample, roughly a tenth were seen once. This specimen was PBMCs from the stem cell graft donor, taken from the stem cell graft. These receptors originate from a human donor who donated a stem cell graft to a child with acute myeloid leukemia.

V is TRBV24-1 and J is TRBJ2-1; TRBD2 aligns across 7 bases. Per the germline V gene, CDR1 is KGHDR and CDR2 is SFDVKD. J was trimmed by 6 bases and V by 5 bases; bases with no gene match: 6. CDR3 length equals 14 residues. The CDR3 DNA reads TGTGCCACCAGTGTAGTGGGAGGGGTCAATGAGCAGTTCTTC. Protein product: CATSVVGGVNEQFF.

This clonotype was found many times. CDR3 DNA sequence: TGTGCCAGCAGACCCGGGCCCTCATACGGATGGACTGGGGCCAACGTCCTGACTTTC. It yields the protein CASRPGPSYGWTGANVLTF. The chain is built from TRBV27 and TRBJ2-6; D gene unclear. The ends were cut back, 6 bases at V and 2 bases at J, with 23 bases in the middle. The germline gives CDR1 MNHEY, CDR2 SMNVEV (reference sequence). CDR3 length: 19 residues.

This clonotype was counted many times. This sequence joins TRBV3-1 and TRBJ2-7; weak D call: TRBD1 (6 bases). V was cut by 4 bases and J by 5 bases, with 9 bases left in between. CDR3 length: 12 residues. Germline CDR1 and CDR2: LGHDT and YNNKEL (reference sequence). CDR3: CASSLGADEQYF. In DNA form, the CDR3 reads TGTGCCAGCAGCCTGGGGGCGGACGAGCAGTACTTC.

At least ten counts were recorded for this clonotype. This chain joins TRBV7-9 and TRBJ2-1; 7 bases line up with TRBD2. The V gene end was trimmed by 5 bases and the J gene end by 6 bases; junction bases not matched to a gene: 13. Per the germline V gene, CDR1 is SEHNR and CDR2 is FQNEAQ (reference sequence). The CDR3 has 16 residues. The CDR3 DNA reads TGTGCCAGCAGCACCTCCCTCCTCCGGGAGGTCAATGAGCAGTTCTTC. Its protein product is CASSTSLLREVNEQFF. The full variable domain, with the rest looked up from reference TRBV7-9 and TRBJ2-1, is DTGVSQNPRHKITKRGQNVTFRCDPISEHNRLYWYRQTLGQGPEFLTYFQNEAQLEKSRLLSDRFSAERPKGSFSTLEIQRTEQGDSAMYLCASSTSLLREVNEQFFGPGTRLTVL.

The chain is built from TRBV6-1 and TRBJ1-2; D is unclear. Trimming left V 4 bases short and J 1 base short, with 16 bases between. Germline CDR1 reads MNHNS; CDR2 reads SASEGT. The CDR3 sequence is 16 residues long. The CDR3 DNA follows: TGTGCCAGCAGTGCTCCCATGGGTCTCGTTAACTATGGCTACACCTTC. It is translated as CASSAPMGLVNYGYTF.

The CDR3 coding sequence is TGTGCCAGCAGCTTAGAGCAGCTCACCGGGGAGCTGTTTTTT. Protein: CASSLEQLTGELFF. V and J are TRBV7-2 and TRBJ2-2; D remains ambiguous. Germline V gene lookup returns CDR1 SGHTA and CDR2 FQGNSA. V lost 1 base, J lost 4 bases, and 7 bases lay in between. This CDR3 contains 14 residues.

This clonotype was counted ten times or more. This chain connects TRBV10-3 to TRBJ2-1; TRBD2 aligns across 7 bases. The germline CDR1 and CDR2 sequences are ENHRY and SYGVKD. Trimming at V came to 6 bases and at J to 9 bases, leaving 5 bases not matched to a gene. The CDR3 totals 12 residues. CDR3 sequence reads: CAIRGTNGEQFF. In nucleotides, the CDR3 is TGTGCCATCAGGGGGACTAACGGTGAGCAGTTCTTC.

To note about this clonotype: No conserved phenylalanine or tryptophan is present at the end of the CDR3, so a read error is the likely explanation. Because the CDR3's place on the DNA is in doubt, the DNA is left out and the CDR3 is given as listed by TCRdb. The chain carries TRBV7-3 and TRBJ2-3. Inclusive of both ends, the CDR3 amounts to 9 amino acids. The germline CDR1 and CDR2 sequences are SGHTA and FQGTGA. This CDR3 reads CASSLSRTV.

This clonotype was counted only a few times. V usage is TRBV11-2 and J usage is TRBJ2-1; perhaps D is TRBD1 or TRBD2 (5 bases each). CDR1 SGHAT and CDR2 FQNNGV come from the germline V gene. The ends were cut back, 5 bases at V and 6 bases at J, with 23 bases in the middle. This CDR3 is built from 17 residues. CDR3 loop: CASSRRAGSRLRNEQFF. The CDR3 region has the DNA TGTGCCAGCAGCCGGAGAGCAGGGAGTAGATTGCGCAATGAGCAGTTCTTC.

Only a few counts were recorded for this clonotype. The chain employs TRBV7-9 and TRBJ2-5; 8 nucleotides line up with TRBD1. This CDR3 has 15 amino acids. Germline V gene sequence: CDR1 SEHNR, CDR2 FQNEAQ (reference sequence). With V trimmed by 0 bases and J by 4 bases, 4 bases remained unmatched. The CDR3 sequence: CASSLARGLGETQYF. Here the CDR3 DNA reads TGTGCCAGCAGCTTAGCCAGGGGGCTCGGAGAGACCCAGTACTTC.

This clonotype was seen more than once but under ten times. The J gene is TRBJ2-6, the V gene TRBV6-2 or TRBV6-3; D is possibly TRBD2 (6 bases). The germline V gene encodes CDR1 MNHEY and CDR2 SVGEGT. V was cut by 7 bases and J by 0 bases, with 10 bases left in between. This CDR3 spans 15 amino acids. The CDR3 is CASNSGGSGANVLTF. In DNA, the CDR3 is TGTGCCAGCAACTCCGGGGGCTCTGGGGCCAACGTCCTGACTTTC.

This clonotype has just a few counts. The chain links TRBV29-1 to TRBJ2-7, with 9 positions matching TRBD2. This CDR3 spans 13 amino acids. Germline loops: CDR1 SQVTM, CDR2 ANQGSEA. With 5 bases clipped from V and 6 bases from J, the junction kept 8 bases outside the gene matches. This CDR3 reads CSVLSGTSREQYF. For the CDR3, the DNA is TGCAGCGTTCTATCCGGGACTAGCCGCGAGCAGTACTTC.

The V gene is TRBV6-6, the J gene TRBJ2-7; no firm D call. This CDR3 is built from 12 residues. V lost 2 bases, J lost 6 bases, and 8 bases lay in between. Looked up from germline, CDR1 is MNHNY and CDR2 is SVGAGI (reference sequence). The CDR3 nucleotides read TGTGCCAGCAGTTACAGATCCGGCGAGCAGTACTTC. It encodes CASSYRSGEQYF.

J is TRBJ2-4 and V is TRBV7-8; D is tentatively TRBD1 or TRBD2 (6 bases each). The CDR3 is 15 amino acids. Germline V gene lookup returns CDR1 SGHVS and CDR2 FQNEAQ. V lost 0 bases and J lost 6, with 12 bases in between. CDR3 sequence reads: CASSLALGGGNIQYF. Written as DNA, the CDR3 is TGTGCCAGCAGCTTAGCTCTAGGAGGGGGAAACATTCAGTACTTC.

This clonotype was found a few times. The genes are TRBV20-1 and TRBJ1-1; D is ambiguous. V was cut by 3 bases and J by 4 bases, with 18 bases left in between. The CDR3 has 15 amino acids. CDR1 and CDR2 from the germline V gene are DFQATT and SNEGSKA (reference sequence). The CDR3 loop is CSASMTPPRGTEAFF. Written as DNA, the CDR3 is TGCAGTGCTAGCATGACACCCCCACGGGGCACTGAAGCTTTCTTT.

In nucleotides, the CDR3 is TGCAGCGTTGCCGGGACTAGCGCAAATGAGCAGTTCTTC. It encodes CSVAGTSANEQFF. The rearrangement links TRBV29-1 to TRBJ2-1; TRBD2 agrees at 10 bases. Germline V lookup: CDR1 SQVTM, CDR2 ANQGSEA. This CDR3 comprises 13 residues. The J segment lost 7 bases and the V segment lost 4 bases, leaving 4 bases of the junction unmatched.